This T cell receptor (beta chain) is drawn from a study of early T cells in non-severe SARS-CoV-2 infection. For the study at large: Investigators sequenced bulk RNA drawn from unsorted whole blood, and chains remained unpaired.

The CDR3 loop spans 15 amino acids. CDR1 is MNHEY and CDR2 is SVGEGT in the germline V gene. V dropped 2 bases and J dropped 4 bases, with 14 bases sitting between them. Findings and caveats of the study: VDJdb-based annotation leaned toward anti-spike CD8 responses and missed private and CD4 specificities.

Many counts were recorded for this clonotype. Its antigen is as yet unknown. Attachment of unique molecular identifiers to individual cDNA molecules was performed. TCRdb itself ran the 5' RACE reads through MiXCR, one entry per CDR3 protein. Counted here are some 50,000 distinct CDR3 sequences, 9% to 9.5% occurring once; the ten biggest clones make up around 4%. Sequencing was done on a sample of whole blood. The origin of this receptor is an adult who was a healthcare worker with PCR-confirmed SARS-CoV-2 infection or an uninfected control (not recorded which). The chain joins TRBV6-2 or TRBV6-3 to TRBJ1-2; possible D gene TRBD1, 6 bases. The CDR3 DNA is TGTGCCAGCAGTTACCCTCTGACAGGTCTCTATGGCTACACCTTC. This translates into CASSYPLTGLYGYTF.